This TCR beta chain was captured by sequencing in a study of regulatory T cells in long-lasting Graves disease. Study observations and caveats: The analysis examined peripheral blood only and excluded thyroid tissue. TCR diversity was lower in persistent Graves' patients (versus newly diagnosed ones). Persistent disease samples used TRBV28, TRBJ1-2 and TRBJ2-5 preferentially.

This sample's time point: persistent/refractory GD, antithyroid drugs over 5 years with positive TRAb. Isolated PBMC RNA provided the starting material for the TCR library. As to this clonotype: Its antigen is still unknown.

The CDR3 length is 13 residues. The V gene's germline CDR1 is SQVTM and CDR2 ANQGSEA. V was clipped by 4 bases and J by 6 bases; unmatched bases: 5. For TCR beta, libraries came from iRepertoire HTBI primers and Arm-PCR of CDR3 regions. TCRdb reanalysed the multiplex PCR reads using MiXCR and keeps one entry per CDR3 protein. Of 500,000 to 800,000 distinct CDR3 sequences in the sample, around 30% are singletons; the top ten hold roughly 46%. This chain links TRBV29-1 with TRBJ1-1, with 10 bases identical to TRBD1. Sequencing used peripheral blood mononuclear cells (PBMCs), obtained when the disease was refractory, from a patient treated with antithyroid drugs. The sequence was obtained from a female donor with Graves disease. CDR3 residues: CSVATGGAPEAFF. The CDR3 DNA reads as TGCAGCGTTGCGACAGGGGGCGCCCCTGAAGCTTTCTTT.